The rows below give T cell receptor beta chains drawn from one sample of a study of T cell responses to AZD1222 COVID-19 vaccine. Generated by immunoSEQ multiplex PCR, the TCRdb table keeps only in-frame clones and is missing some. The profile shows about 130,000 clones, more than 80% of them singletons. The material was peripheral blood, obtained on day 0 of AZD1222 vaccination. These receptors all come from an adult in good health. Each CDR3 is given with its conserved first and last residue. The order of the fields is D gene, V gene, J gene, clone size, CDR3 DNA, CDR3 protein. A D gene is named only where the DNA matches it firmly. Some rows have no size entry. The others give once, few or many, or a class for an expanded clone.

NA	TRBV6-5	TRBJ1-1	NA	TGTGCCAGCAGGACCCTAGGAGACACTGAAGCTTTCTTT	CASRTLGDTEAFF
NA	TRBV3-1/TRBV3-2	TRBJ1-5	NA	TGTGCCAGCAGTCGTGGGAATCAGCCCCAGCATTTT	CASSRGNQPQHF
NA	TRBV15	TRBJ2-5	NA	TGTGCCACCAGCAGATCCCCAGGGTTTTTGGAGACCCAGTACTTC	CATSRSPGFLETQYF
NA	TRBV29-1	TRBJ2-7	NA	TGCAGCGTTGGAGGTGGGGCCTACGAGCAGTACTTC	CSVGGGAYEQYF
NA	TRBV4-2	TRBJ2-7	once	TGTGCCAGCAGCCAAGATTGGGACTCTTACGAGCAGTACTTC	CASSQDWDSYEQYF
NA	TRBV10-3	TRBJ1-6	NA	TGTGCCACCTGGGAGGGGCTACGATCACCCCTCCACTTT	CATWEGLRSPLHF
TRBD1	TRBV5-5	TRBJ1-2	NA	TGTGCCAGCAGCTTGGCCGGGACAGGGGATAGCCTTCTCACCTTC	CASSLAGTGDSLLTF
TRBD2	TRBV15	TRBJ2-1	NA	TGTGCCACCAGCAGAGATGAAGGACTAGCGGGGTCAAACAATGAGCAGTTCTTC	CATSRDEGLAGSNNEQFF
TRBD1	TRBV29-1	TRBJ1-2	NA	TGCAGCGTTGGGGGACAGGGCAGCTATGGCTACACCTTC	CSVGGQGSYGYTF
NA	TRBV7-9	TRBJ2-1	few	TGTGCCAGCAGCCCGTCACAAAACAATGAGCAGTTCTTC	CASSPSQNNEQFF
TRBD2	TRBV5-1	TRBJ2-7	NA	TGCGCCAGCAGCTTGCGGGGGGGGCCCCAGTACGAGCAGTACTTC	CASSLRGGPQYEQYF
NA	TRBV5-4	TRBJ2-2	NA	TGTGCCAGCAGCAGCGACCACCAGACCGGGGAGCTGTTTTTT	CASSSDHQTGELFF
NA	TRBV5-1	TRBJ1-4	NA	TGCGCCAGCAGCTTGAGTTCAACTAATGAAAAACTGTTTTTT	CASSLSSTNEKLFF
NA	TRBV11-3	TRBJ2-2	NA	TGTGCCAGCAGCTTAGATCTAGGGGCCACCGGGGAGCTGTTTTTT	CASSLDLGATGELFF
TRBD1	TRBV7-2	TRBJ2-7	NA	TGTGCCAGCAGCACATCCAGGGGGCCTTACGAGCAGTACTTC	CASSTSRGPYEQYF
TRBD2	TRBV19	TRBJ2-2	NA	TGTGCCAGTAGTCTCACTAGCGCCGCTCTTGGGGAGCTGTTTTTT	CASSLTSAALGELFF
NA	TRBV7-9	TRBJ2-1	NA	TGTGCCAGCAGCTTCTCAGGGGTCAAGTACAATGAGCAGTTCTTC	CASSFSGVKYNEQFF
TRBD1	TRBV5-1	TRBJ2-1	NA	TGCGCCAGCCGGACAGGGGGCGAGCAGTTCTTC	CASRTGGEQFF
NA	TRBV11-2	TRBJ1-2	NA	TGTGCCAGCAGCTTAGGCGGTCGCTATGGCTACACCTTC	CASSLGGRYGYTF
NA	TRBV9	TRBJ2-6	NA	TGTGCCAGCAGCGAGGGCTCTGGGGCCAACGTCCTGACTTTC	CASSEGSGANVLTF
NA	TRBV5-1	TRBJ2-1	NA	TGCGCCAGCAGCTCCGGCTTTGAACCGTTCTTC	CASSSGFEPFF
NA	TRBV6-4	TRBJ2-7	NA	TGTGCCAGCAGTGACGTATCCGGGACCCAAGGCCCCCACGAGCAGTACTTC	CASSDVSGTQGPHEQYF
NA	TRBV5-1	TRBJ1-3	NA	TGCGCCAGCAGCTTGGAGACGGAGGGAAACACCATATATTTT	CASSLETEGNTIYF
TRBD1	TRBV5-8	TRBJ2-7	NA	TGTGCCAGCAGCTTAGGGACAGGGGAAACCTACGAGCAGTACTTC	CASSLGTGETYEQYF
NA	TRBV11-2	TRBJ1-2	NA	TGTGCCAGCAGCTCCGGGACACGGGGTTATGGCTACACCTTC	CASSSGTRGYGYTF
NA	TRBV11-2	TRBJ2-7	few	TGTGCCAGCAGCTCCTACCTGGGGAGAGTTAACGAGCAGTACTTC	CASSSYLGRVNEQYF
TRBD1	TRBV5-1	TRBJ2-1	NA	TGCGCCAGCAGCTTGGTTGGACAGGAGTACAATGAGCAGTTCTTC	CASSLVGQEYNEQFF
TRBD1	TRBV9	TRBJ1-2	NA	TGTGCCAGCAGCAGCCGACAGGGTAACTATGGCTACACCTTC	CASSSRQGNYGYTF
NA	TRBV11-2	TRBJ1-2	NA	TGTGCCAGCAGCTCAGAAGGCGATGGCTACACCTTC	CASSSEGDGYTF
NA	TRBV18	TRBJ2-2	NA	TGTGCCAGCTCACCGGAGCAGGCGGGGGAGCTGTTTTTT	CASSPEQAGELFF
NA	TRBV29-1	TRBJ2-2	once	TGCAGCGTCCAGGGACTTAAGAACACCGGGGAGCTGTTTTTT	CSVQGLKNTGELFF
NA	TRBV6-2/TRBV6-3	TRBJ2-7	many	TGTGCCAGCAGTTACTCGGCAGCATGGCTGAAGGACTTCTACGAGCAGTACTTC	CASSYSAAWLKDFYEQYF
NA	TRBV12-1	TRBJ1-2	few	TGTGCCAGCAGGGCAGGGGGCGGGAATGGCTACACCTTC	CASRAGGGNGYTF
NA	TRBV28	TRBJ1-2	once	TGTGCCAGCAGTTTTCAGGGAACCCTCAATGGCTACACCTTC	CASSFQGTLNGYTF
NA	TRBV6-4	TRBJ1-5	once	TGTGCCAGCAGTGCAGAGTACAATCAGCCCCAGCATTTT	CASSAEYNQPQHF
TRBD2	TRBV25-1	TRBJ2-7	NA	TGTGCCAGCAGTGCGGGGGAGGGCCTCGAGCAGTACTTC	CASSAGEGLEQYF
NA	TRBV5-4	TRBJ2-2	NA	TGTGCCAGCAGCTTGGCCCGGGACAACACCGGGGAGCTGTTTTTT	CASSLARDNTGELFF
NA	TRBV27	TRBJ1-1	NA	TGTGCCAGCAGTCCGGGACAAGGTCTCTCAGCTTTCTTT	CASSPGQGLSAFF
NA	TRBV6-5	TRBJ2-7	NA	TGTGCCAGCAGTTACGCTACAAACTACGAGCAGTACTTC	CASSYATNYEQYF
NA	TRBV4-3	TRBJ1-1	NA	TGCGCCAGCAGCCAAGGAGGGACGACAGGTTCGAACACTGAAGCTTTCTTT	CASSQGGTTGSNTEAFF
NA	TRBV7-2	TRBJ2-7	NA	TGTGCCAGCAGTCGACTGAAATACGAGCAGTACTTC	CASSRLKYEQYF
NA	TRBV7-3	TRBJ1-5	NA	TGTGCCAGCAGCTTATGGGTTCCGCCTAGGGGCAATCAGCCCCAGCATTTT	CASSLWVPPRGNQPQHF
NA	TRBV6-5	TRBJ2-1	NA	TGTGCCAGCAGTTACGGCCAGGGGGGCTACAATGAGCAGTTCTTC	CASSYGQGGYNEQFF
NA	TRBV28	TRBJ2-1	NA	TGTGCCAGCAGCACATTTACAGATAGGGAGTTCTTC	CASSTFTDREFF
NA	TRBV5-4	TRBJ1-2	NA	TGTGCCAGCAGCCCTAGAGGCCAGTCCGGCTATGGCTACACCTTC	CASSPRGQSGYGYTF
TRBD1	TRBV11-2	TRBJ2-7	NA	TGTGCCAGCAGCTTAGGACAGGGCCTATCCTACGAGCAGTACTTC	CASSLGQGLSYEQYF
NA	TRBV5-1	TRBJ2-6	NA	TGCGCCAGTTTAACCCTAGCCCTAGGATCTGGGGCCAACGTCCTGACTTTC	CASLTLALGSGANVLTF
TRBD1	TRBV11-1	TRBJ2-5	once	TGTGCCAGCAGCTTACGGGGACAGGGGGCCCAAGAGACCCAGTACTTC	CASSLRGQGAQETQYF
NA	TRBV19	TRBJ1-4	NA	TGTGCCAGTAGTATGACGGGTGAAAAACTGTTTTTT	CASSMTGEKLFF
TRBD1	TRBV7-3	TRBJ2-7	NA	TGTGCCAGCAACGCAACAGGGGGAATGGACTACGAGCAGTACTTC	CASNATGGMDYEQYF
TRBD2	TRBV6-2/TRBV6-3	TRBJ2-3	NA	TGTGCCAGCAGTAGCGGGGGGGCCCCAGATACGCAGTATTTT	CASSSGGAPDTQYF